Each of the 16 T cell receptor beta chains below was sequenced from the same sample in a study of early T cells in non-severe SARS-CoV-2 infection. TCRdb re-analysed the 5' RACE reads in MiXCR, keeping a single row per CDR3 protein. The sample has 50,000 to 65,000 distinct CDR3 sequences; 20% are singletons. Sequenced here: whole blood, sampled at baseline. The source of these receptors is an adult who was a healthcare worker with PCR-confirmed SARS-CoV-2 infection or an uninfected control (not recorded which).

This clonotype has a single count. V gene TRBV30 combines with J gene TRBJ1-5; D not resolved. Germline V gene lookup returns CDR1 GTSNPN and CDR2 SVGIG (reference sequence). Deletions cut 1 base from V and 9 bases from J, with 13 bases between. This CDR3 is 13 amino acids long. As DNA, the CDR3 is TGTGCCTGGAGTGCGGGTCTCATGCGGCCCCAGCATTTT. Translating gives CAWSAGLMRPQHF.

This clonotype was seen a handful of times. The rearrangement links TRBV7-8 to TRBJ2-2; 7 bases agree with TRBD2. Losses at the gene ends were 1 base for V and 3 bases for J; bases not matched to a gene: 5. This CDR3 is built from 16 residues. Germline V gene lookup returns CDR1 SGHVS and CDR2 FQNEAQ. CDR3: CASSLEASGYTGELFF. The CDR3 DNA follows: TGTGCCAGCAGCTTAGAGGCTAGCGGTTACACCGGGGAGCTGTTTTTT.

The chain links TRBV20-1 to TRBJ1-2, with unresolved D. The CDR3 consists of 12 residues. With 0 bases removed from V and 7 bases from J, the gap between germline ends came to 9 bases. CDR1 DFQATT and CDR2 SNEGSKA come from the germline V gene (reference sequence). As DNA, the CDR3 is TGCAGTGCTAGAGATGGAGTATCTGGCTACACCTTC. Translating gives CSARDGVSGYTF.

This clonotype was seen more than once but under ten times. The junction does not match germline at one end; this may be a read error. The chain couples TRBV2 to TRBJ2-1, with no clear D. Germline CDR1 reads SNHLY; CDR2 reads FYNNEI. This CDR3 is 12 amino acids long. For the CDR3, the DNA is TGTGCCAGCAGTAAAGCCCTCCCAGGTCTGTTCTTC. Translating gives CASSKALPGLFF.

This chain connects TRBV10-3 to TRBJ1-1; D is possibly TRBD1 (6 bases). The V and J ends lost 5 bases and 0 bases respectively, with 10 bases between them. This CDR3 contains 14 residues. Germline CDR1 is ENHRY and CDR2 is SYGVKD. The CDR3 bases are TGTGCCATCAGTCCGGACAGTTTGAACACTGAAGCTTTCTTT. It encodes CAISPDSLNTEAFF.

This clonotype appeared a few times. This rearrangement joins TRBV12-3 or TRBV12-4 to TRBJ2-3; D not resolved. The CDR3 sequence is 12 residues long. The V end was cut by 6 bases, the J end by 6 bases, with 10 bases between. The CDR3 is CASRSDGDTQYF. CDR3 in DNA: TGTGCCAGCAGGTCAGACGGGGATACGCAGTATTTT.

This clonotype was observed a handful of times. The chain recombines TRBV12-3 or TRBV12-4 with TRBJ2-5, with D uncertain. This CDR3 comprises 14 residues. V lost 6 bases and J lost 1, with 12 bases in between. The CDR3 DNA follows: TGTGCCAGCAGCCCCCCACACGGCCAAGAGACCCAGTACTTC. It yields the protein CASSPPHGQETQYF.

The chain links TRBV20-1 to TRBJ2-1; 8 bases map to TRBD2. CDR1 and CDR2 from the germline V gene are DFQATT and SNEGSKA (reference sequence). V lost 3 bases to trimming and J lost 4 bases; unmatched junction nucleotides: 8. This CDR3 comprises 15 residues. CDR3 sequence: CSARDPGLVYNEQFF. The CDR3 DNA follows: TGCAGTGCTAGGGACCCGGGACTAGTATACAATGAGCAGTTCTTC.

This clonotype was counted a few times. The V and J genes are TRBV18 and TRBJ2-7; no clear D gene. The CDR3 is 14 amino acids. The V end was cut by 2 bases, the J end by 7 bases, with 15 bases between. Germline-derived CDR1 and CDR2 are KGHSH and LQKENI. The chain's CDR3 is CASSPTPGVGEQYF. CDR3 sequence (DNA): TGTGCCAGCTCACCAACCCCAGGAGTGGGAGAGCAGTACTTC. Looking up the rest from reference TRBV18 and TRBJ2-7 gives the full variable domain: NAGVMQNPRHLVRRRGQEARLRCSPMKGHSHVYWYRQLPEEGLKFMVYLQKENIIDESGMPKERFSAEFPKEGPSILRIQQVVRGDSAAYFCASSPTPGVGEQYFGPGTRLTVT.

The gene calls are TRBV11-3 and TRBJ2-1; 9 nucleotides line up with TRBD1. Germline CDR1 reads SGHNT; CDR2 reads YENEEA. With V trimmed by 4 bases and J by 9 bases, 10 bases remained unmatched. This CDR3 spans 15 amino acids. The CDR3 nucleotides are TGTGCCAGCAGCTCGGACAGGGGCGTGCATGGTGAGCAGTTCTTC. The encoded protein is CASSSDRGVHGEQFF.

The chain uses TRBV10-3 and TRBJ1-1; maybe TRBD1 (5 bases). This CDR3 has 12 residues. V lost 11 bases to trimming and J lost 4 bases, with 14 bases between them. CDR1 ENHRY and CDR2 SYGVKD come from the germline V gene. In nucleotides, the CDR3 is TGTGCCTTCGGGGGGGAGGGCACTGAAGCTTTCTTT. Translated: CAFGGEGTEAFF.

This chain connects TRBV12-3 or TRBV12-4 to TRBJ1-6; no firm D call. Trimming shortened V by 6 bases and J by 7 bases, and 13 bases separated the two germline ends. This CDR3 spans 14 amino acids. In nucleotides, the CDR3 is TGTGCCAGCAGGTCGACCCCAGGAAATTCACCCCTCCACTTT. This sequence encodes CASRSTPGNSPLHF.

The gene calls are TRBV7-6 and TRBJ2-1; unclear D gene. Trimming took 3 bases from V and 8 from J, leaving 11 bases between them. This CDR3 region has 13 residues. The germline V gene has CDR1 SGHVS and CDR2 FNYEAQ. CDR3 DNA sequence: TGTGCCAGCAGCTTTAACCGTTATTATGAGCAGTTCTTC. Amino acid sequence: CASSFNRYYEQFF.

This clonotype was seen at least ten times. This chain connects TRBV7-9 to TRBJ1-5; D is perhaps TRBD1 (5 bases). The CDR3 totals 12 residues. V was clipped by 5 bases and J by 5 bases, with 7 bases between them. The germline CDR1 and CDR2 sequences are SEHNR and FQNEAQ (reference sequence). The CDR3 here is CASSGGDQPQHF. The CDR3 DNA reads as TGTGCCAGCAGCGGAGGGGATCAGCCCCAGCATTTT.

In this sample, this clonotype turned up a few times. The chain has TRBV3-1 and TRBJ1-2, with D possibly being TRBD1 (5 bases). Germline values: CDR1 LGHDT, CDR2 YNNKEL (reference sequence). Trimming left V 1 base short and J 6 bases short, with 12 bases between. This CDR3 comprises 14 residues. The chain's CDR3 is CASSQGQRGNGYTF. Written as DNA, the CDR3 is TGTGCCAGCAGCCAAGGACAGCGAGGGAATGGCTACACCTTC.

The chain carries TRBV7-6 and TRBJ1-2, with D perhaps matching TRBD1 (6 bases). This CDR3 is built from 13 residues. Trimming took 5 bases from V and 6 from J, leaving 13 bases between them. The V gene's germline CDR1 is SGHVS and CDR2 FNYEAQ. Written as DNA, the CDR3 is TGTGCCAGCAGCCCGGGGGGCCGCCATGGCTACACCTTC. It is translated as CASSPGGRHGYTF.